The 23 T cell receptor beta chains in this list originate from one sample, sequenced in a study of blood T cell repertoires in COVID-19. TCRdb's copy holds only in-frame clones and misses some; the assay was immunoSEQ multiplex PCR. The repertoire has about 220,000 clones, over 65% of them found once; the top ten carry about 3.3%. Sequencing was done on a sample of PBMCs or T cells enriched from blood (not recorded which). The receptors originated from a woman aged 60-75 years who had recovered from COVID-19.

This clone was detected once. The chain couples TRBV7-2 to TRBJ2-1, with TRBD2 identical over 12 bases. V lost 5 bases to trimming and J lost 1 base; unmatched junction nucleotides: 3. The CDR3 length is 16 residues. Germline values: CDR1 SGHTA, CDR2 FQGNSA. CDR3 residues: CASSRTSGTSYNEQFF. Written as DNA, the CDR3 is TGTGCCAGCAGCAGGACTAGCGGGACATCCTACAATGAGCAGTTCTTC.

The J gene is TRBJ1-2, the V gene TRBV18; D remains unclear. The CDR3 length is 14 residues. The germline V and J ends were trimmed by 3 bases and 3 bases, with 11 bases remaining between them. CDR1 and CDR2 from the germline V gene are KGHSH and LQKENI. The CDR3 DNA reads TGTGCCAGCTCACCGAGAGCGCGGGACTATGGCTACACCTTC. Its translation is CASSPRARDYGYTF. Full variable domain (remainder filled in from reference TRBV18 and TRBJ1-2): NAGVMQNPRHLVRRRGQEARLRCSPMKGHSHVYWYRQLPEEGLKFMVYLQKENIIDESGMPKERFSAEFPKEGPSILRIQQVVRGDSAAYFCASSPRARDYGYTFGSGTRLTVV.

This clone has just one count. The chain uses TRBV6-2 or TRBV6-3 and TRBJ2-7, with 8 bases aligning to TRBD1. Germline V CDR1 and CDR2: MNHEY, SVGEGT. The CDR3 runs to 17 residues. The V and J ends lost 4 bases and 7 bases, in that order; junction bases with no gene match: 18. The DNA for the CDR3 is TGTGCCAGCAGTTTACATTATCCGGGACAGGCCTGGGGGGAGCAGTACTTC. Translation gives CASSLHYPGQAWGEQYF.

The CDR3 bases are TGCGCCAGCAGCGAGACACAGCGGGAGTTCGATGGCTACACCTTC. Encoded protein: CASSETQREFDGYTF. This sequence joins TRBV5-1 and TRBJ1-2; D is unresolved. The length of the CDR3 is 15 residues. Germline loops: CDR1 SGHRS, CDR2 YFSETQ. V lost 4 bases and J 6 bases, leaving 19 bases between the germline ends.

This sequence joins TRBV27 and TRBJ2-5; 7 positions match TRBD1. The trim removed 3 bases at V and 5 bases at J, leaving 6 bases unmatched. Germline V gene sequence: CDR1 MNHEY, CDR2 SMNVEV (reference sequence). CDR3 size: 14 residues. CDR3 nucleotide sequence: TGTGCCAGCAGTTTCCAGGGGGTCGGGGAGACCCAGTACTTC. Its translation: CASSFQGVGETQYF.

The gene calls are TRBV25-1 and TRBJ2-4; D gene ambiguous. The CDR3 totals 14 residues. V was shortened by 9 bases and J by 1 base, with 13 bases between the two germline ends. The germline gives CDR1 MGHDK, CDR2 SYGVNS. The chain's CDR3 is CASSLSGAKNIQYF. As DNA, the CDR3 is TGTGCCAGTTCACTCTCCGGGGCCAAAAACATTCAGTACTTC.

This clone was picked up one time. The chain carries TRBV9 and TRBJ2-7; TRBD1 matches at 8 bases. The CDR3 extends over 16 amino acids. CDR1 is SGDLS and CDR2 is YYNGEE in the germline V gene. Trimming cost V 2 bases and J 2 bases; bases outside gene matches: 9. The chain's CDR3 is CASSVAGQASAYEQYF. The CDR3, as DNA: TGTGCCAGCAGCGTCGCGGGACAGGCTTCGGCCTACGAGCAGTACTTC.

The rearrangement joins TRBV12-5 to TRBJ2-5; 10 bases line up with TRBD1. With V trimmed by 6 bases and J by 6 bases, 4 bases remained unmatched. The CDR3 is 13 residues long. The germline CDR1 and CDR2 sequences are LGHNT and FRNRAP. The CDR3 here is CASGRDRGQTQYF. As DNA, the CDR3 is TGTGCTAGTGGCAGGGACAGGGGCCAGACCCAGTACTTC.

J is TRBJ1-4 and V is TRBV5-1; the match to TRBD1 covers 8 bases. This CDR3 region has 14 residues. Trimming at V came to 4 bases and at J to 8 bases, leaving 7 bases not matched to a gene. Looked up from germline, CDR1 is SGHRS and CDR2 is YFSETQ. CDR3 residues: CASSPGQGREKLFF. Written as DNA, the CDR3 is TGCGCCAGCAGCCCCGGACAGGGACGGGAAAAACTGTTTTTT. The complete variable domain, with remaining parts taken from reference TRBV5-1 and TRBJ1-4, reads KAGVTQTPRYLIKTRGQQVTLSCSPISGHRSVSWYQQTPGQGLQFLFEYFSETQRNKGNFPGRFSGRQFSNSRSEMNVSTLELGDSALYLCASSPGQGREKLFFGSGTQLSVL.

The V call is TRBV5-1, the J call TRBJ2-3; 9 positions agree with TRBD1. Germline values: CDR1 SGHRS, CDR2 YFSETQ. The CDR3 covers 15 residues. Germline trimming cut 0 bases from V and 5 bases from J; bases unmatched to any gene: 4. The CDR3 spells CASSLAGTGRDTQYF. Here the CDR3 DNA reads TGCGCCAGCAGCTTGGCCGGGACAGGGAGAGATACGCAGTATTTT.

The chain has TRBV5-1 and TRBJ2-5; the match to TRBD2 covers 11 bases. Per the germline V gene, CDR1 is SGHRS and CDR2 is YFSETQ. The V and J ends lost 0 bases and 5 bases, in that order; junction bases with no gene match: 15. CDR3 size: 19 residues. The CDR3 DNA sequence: TGCGCCAGCAGCTTGGCCGTGGGGAGACTAGCGGGGAGATCTGAGACCCAGTACTTC. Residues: CASSLAVGRLAGRSETQYF.

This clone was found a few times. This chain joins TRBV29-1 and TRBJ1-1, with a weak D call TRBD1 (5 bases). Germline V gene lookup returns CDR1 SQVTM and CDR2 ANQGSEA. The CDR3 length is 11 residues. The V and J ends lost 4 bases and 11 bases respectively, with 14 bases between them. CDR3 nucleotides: TGCAGCGTTGTATTCAGGGTGGAGGCTTTCTTT. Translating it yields CSVVFRVEAFF.

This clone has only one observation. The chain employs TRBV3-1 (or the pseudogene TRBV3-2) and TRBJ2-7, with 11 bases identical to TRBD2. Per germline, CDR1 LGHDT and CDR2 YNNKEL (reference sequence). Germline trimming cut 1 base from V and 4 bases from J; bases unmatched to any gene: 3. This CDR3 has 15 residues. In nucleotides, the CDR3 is TGTGCCAGCAGCCAAGTAGCGGGGGGGAGGTACGAGCAGTACTTC. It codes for CASSQVAGGRYEQYF.

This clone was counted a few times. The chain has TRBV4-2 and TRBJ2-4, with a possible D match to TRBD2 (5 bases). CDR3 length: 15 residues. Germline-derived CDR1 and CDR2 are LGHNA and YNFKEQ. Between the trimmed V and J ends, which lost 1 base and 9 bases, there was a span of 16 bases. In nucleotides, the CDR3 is TGTGCCAGCAGCCAAGGAGGGTCCGGAAGCGCCATTCAGTACTTC. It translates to CASSQGGSGSAIQYF.

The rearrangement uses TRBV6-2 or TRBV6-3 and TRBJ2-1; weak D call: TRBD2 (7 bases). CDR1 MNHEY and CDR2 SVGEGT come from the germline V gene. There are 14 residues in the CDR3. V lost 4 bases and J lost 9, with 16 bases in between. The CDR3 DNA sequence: TGTGCCAGCAGTTTTCTAGCGGAGGGGGGTGAGCAGTTCTTC. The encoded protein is CASSFLAEGGEQFF.

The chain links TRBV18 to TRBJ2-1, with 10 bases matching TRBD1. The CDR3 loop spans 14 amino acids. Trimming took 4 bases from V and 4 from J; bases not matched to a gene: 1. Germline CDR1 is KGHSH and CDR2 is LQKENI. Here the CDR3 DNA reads TGTGCCAGCTCACGGGACAGGGGTTACAATGAGCAGTTCTTC. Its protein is CASSRDRGYNEQFF. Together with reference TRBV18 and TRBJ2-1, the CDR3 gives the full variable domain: NAGVMQNPRHLVRRRGQEARLRCSPMKGHSHVYWYRQLPEEGLKFMVYLQKENIIDESGMPKERFSAEFPKEGPSILRIQQVVRGDSAAYFCASSRDRGYNEQFFGPGTRLTVL.

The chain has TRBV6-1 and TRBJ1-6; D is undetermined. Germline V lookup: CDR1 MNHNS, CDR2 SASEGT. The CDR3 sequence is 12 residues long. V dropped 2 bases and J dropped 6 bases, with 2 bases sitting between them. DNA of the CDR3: TGTGCCAGCAGTGAACGTAATTCACCCCTCCACTTT. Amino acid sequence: CASSERNSPLHF.

The CDR3 spells CASSPWSPGTDNYGYTF. The DNA for the CDR3 is TGTGCCAGCAGTCCCTGGTCCCCCGGGACAGACAACTATGGCTACACCTTC. This rearrangement joins TRBV27 to TRBJ1-2; TRBD1 matches at 7 bases. V was clipped by 5 bases and J by 2 bases; unmatched bases: 14. The CDR3 contains 17 residues. In germline, CDR1 is MNHEY, CDR2 SMNVEV (reference sequence).

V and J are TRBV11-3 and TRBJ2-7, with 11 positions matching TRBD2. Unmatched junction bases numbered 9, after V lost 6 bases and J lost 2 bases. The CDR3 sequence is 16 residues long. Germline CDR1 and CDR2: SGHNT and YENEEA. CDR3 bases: TGTGCCAGCAGACCCGTGACTAGCGGGGATCCCTACGAGCAGTACTTC. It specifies CASRPVTSGDPYEQYF.

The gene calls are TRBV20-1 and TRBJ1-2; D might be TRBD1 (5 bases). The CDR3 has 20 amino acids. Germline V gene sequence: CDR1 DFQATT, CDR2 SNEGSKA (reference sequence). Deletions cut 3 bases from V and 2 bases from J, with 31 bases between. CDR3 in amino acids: CSASLPTGMVAQGGNYGYTF. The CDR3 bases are TGCAGTGCTAGTCTCCCGACTGGGATGGTGGCTCAGGGTGGAAACTATGGCTACACCTTC.

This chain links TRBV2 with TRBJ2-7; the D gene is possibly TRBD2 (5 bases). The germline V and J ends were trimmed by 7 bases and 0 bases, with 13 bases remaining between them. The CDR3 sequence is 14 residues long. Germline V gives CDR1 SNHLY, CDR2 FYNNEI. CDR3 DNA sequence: TGTGCCAGCACCGAGCGGCCCCTCTCCTACGAGCAGTACTTC. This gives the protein CASTERPLSYEQYF.

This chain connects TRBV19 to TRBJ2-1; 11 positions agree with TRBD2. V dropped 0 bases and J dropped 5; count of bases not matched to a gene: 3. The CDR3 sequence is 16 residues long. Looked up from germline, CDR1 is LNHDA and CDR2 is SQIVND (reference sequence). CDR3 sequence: CASSIERLAGHNEQFF. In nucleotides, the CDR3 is TGTGCCAGTAGTATAGAGCGACTAGCGGGGCACAATGAGCAGTTCTTC.

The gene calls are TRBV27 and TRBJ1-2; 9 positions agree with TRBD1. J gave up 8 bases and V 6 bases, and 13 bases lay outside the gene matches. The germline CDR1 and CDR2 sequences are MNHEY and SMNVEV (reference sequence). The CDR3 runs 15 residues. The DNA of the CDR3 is TGTGCCAGCAGCTCATTGACCCGGGACAGGGTCGGCTACACCTTC. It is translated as CASSSLTRDRVGYTF.